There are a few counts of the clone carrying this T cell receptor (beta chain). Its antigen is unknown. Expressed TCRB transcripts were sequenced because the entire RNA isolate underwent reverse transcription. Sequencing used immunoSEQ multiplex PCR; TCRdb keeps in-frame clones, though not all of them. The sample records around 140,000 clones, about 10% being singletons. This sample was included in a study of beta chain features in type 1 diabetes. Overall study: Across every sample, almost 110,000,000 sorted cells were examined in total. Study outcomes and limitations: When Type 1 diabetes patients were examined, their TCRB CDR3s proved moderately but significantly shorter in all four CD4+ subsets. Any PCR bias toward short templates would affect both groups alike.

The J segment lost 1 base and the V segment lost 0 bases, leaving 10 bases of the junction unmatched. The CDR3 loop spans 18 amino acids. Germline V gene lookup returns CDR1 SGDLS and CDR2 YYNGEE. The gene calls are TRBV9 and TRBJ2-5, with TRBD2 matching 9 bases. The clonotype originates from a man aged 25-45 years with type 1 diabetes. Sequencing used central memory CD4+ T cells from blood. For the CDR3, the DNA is TGTGCCAGCAGCGTAGGGTTTAATAGCGGGGGTTCCCAAGAGACCCAGTACTTC. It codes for CASSVGFNSGGSQETQYF.